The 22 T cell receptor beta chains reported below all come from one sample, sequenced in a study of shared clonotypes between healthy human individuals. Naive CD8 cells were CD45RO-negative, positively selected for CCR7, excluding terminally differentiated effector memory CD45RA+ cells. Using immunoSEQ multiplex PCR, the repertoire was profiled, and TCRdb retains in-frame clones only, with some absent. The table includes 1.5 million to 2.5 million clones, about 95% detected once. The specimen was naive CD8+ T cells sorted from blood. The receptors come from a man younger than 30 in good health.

The CDR3 region is CASSPPGRPEQYF. The CDR3 DNA follows: TGTGCCAGCTCACCACCGGGCCGCCCCGAGCAGTACTTC. V is TRBV18 and J is TRBJ2-7; D is undetermined. Trimming stripped 0 bases from V and 6 bases from J, with 9 bases between. CDR3 length: 13 amino acids. The germline CDR1 and CDR2 sequences are KGHSH and LQKENI.

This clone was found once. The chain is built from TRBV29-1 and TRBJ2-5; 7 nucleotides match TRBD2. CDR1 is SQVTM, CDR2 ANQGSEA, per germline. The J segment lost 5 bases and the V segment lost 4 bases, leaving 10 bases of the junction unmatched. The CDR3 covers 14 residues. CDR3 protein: CSVVQLTSEETQYF. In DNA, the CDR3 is TGCAGCGTTGTGCAACTAACTAGCGAGGAGACCCAGTACTTC.

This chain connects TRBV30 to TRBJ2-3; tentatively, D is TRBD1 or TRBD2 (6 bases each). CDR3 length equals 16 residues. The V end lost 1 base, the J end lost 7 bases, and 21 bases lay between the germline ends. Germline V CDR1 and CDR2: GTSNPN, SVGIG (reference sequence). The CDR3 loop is CAWSDLGGLMLNTQYF. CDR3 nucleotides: TGTGCCTGGAGTGACCTGGGGGGCCTAATGTTAAATACGCAGTATTTT. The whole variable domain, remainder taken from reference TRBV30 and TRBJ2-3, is SQTIHQWPATLVQPVGSPLSLECTVEGTSNPNLYWYRQAAGRGLQLLFYSVGIGQISSEVPQNLSASRPQDRQFILSSKKLLLSDSGFYLCAWSDLGGLMLNTQYFGPGTRLTVL.

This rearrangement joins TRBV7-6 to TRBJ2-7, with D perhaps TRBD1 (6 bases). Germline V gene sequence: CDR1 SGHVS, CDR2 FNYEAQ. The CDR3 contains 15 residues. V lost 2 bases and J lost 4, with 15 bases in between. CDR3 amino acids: CASSLKVGAGYEQYF. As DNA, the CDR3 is TGTGCCAGCAGCTTAAAAGTGGGGGCTGGGTACGAGCAGTACTTC.

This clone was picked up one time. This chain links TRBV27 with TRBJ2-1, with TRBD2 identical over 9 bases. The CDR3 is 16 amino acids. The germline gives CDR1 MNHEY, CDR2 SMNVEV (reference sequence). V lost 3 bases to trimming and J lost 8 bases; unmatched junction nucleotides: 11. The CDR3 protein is CASSLVAGAGFDEQFF. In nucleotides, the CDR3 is TGTGCCAGCAGTTTGGTAGCGGGAGCGGGATTCGATGAGCAGTTCTTC.

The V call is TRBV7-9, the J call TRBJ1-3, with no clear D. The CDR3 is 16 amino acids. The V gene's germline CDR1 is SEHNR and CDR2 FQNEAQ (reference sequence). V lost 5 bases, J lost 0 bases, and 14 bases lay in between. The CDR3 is CASSPLFGNSGNTIYF. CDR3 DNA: TGTGCCAGCAGCCCGTTGTTCGGGAACTCTGGAAACACCATATATTTT. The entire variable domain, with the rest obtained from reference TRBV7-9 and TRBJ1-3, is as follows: DTGVSQNPRHKITKRGQNVTFRCDPISEHNRLYWYRQTLGQGPEFLTYFQNEAQLEKSRLLSDRFSAERPKGSFSTLEIQRTEQGDSAMYLCASSPLFGNSGNTIYFGEGSWLTVV.

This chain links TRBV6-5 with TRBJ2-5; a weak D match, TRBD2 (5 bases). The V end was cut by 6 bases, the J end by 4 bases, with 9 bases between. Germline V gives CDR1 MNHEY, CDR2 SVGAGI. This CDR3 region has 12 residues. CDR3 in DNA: TGTGCCAGCAGCCCGGGGAGAGAGACCCAGTACTTC. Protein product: CASSPGRETQYF.

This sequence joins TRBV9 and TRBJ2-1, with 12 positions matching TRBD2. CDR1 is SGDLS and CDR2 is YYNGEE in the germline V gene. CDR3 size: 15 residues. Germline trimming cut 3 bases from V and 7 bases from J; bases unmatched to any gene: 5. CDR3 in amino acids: CASSALGLAGNEQFF. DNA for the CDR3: TGTGCCAGCAGCGCCCTTGGACTAGCGGGGAATGAGCAGTTCTTC.

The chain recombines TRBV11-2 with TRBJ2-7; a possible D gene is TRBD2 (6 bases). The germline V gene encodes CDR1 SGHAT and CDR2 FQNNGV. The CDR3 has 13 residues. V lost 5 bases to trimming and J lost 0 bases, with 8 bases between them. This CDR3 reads CASSISGSYEQYF. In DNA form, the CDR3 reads TGTGCCAGCAGCATTAGCGGCTCCTACGAGCAGTACTTC.

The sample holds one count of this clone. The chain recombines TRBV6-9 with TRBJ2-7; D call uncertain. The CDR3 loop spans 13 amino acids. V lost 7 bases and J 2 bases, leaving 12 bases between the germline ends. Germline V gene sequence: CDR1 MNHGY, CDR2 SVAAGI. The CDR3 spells CASISALPYEQYF. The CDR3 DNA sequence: TGTGCCAGCATCTCAGCCCTTCCCTACGAGCAGTACTTC.

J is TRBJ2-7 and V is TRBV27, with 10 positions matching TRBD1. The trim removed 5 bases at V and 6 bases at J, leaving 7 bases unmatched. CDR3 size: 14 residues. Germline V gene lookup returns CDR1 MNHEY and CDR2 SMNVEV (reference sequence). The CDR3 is CASSLTRDRGEQYF. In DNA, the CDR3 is TGTGCCAGCAGTCTTACGCGGGACAGGGGCGAGCAGTACTTC.

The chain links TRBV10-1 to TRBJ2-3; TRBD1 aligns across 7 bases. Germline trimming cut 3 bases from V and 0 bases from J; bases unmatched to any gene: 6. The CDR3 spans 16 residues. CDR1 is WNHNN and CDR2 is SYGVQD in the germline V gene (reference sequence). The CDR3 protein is CASSDPGQASTDTQYF. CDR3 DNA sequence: TGCGCCAGCAGTGACCCCGGACAGGCTAGCACAGATACGCAGTATTTT.

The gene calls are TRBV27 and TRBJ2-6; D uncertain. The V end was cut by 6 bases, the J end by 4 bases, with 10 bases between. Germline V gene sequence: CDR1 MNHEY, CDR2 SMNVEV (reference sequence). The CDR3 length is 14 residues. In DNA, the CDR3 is TGTGCCAGCAGGGGGTTAGCCGGGGCCAACGTCCTGACTTTC. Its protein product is CASRGLAGANVLTF.

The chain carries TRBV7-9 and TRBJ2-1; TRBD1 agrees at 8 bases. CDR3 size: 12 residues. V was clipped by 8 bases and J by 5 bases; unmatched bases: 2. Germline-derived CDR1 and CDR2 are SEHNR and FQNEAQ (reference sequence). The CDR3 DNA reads TGTGCCAGCCGGGACAGGAACAATGAGCAGTTCTTC. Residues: CASRDRNNEQFF.

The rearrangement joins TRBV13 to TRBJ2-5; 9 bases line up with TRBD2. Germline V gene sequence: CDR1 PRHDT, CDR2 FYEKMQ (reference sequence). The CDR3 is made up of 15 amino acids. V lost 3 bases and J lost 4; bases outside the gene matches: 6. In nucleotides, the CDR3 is TGTGCCAGCAGCTTGGCTAGCGGGATAAGAGAGACCCAGTACTTC. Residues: CASSLASGIRETQYF.

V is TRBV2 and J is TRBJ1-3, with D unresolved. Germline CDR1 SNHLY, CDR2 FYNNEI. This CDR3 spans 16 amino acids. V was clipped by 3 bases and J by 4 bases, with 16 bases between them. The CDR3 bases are TGTGCCAGCAGTGACCCCGGCCAGTTGTTAGGAAACACCATATATTTT. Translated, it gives CASSDPGQLLGNTIYF.

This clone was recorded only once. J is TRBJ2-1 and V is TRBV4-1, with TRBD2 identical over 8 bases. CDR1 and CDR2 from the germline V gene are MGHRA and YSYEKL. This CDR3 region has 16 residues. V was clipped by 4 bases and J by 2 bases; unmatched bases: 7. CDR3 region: CASSLISGSTYNEQFF. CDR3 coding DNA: TGCGCCAGCAGCCTCATAAGCGGGAGCACCTACAATGAGCAGTTCTTC.

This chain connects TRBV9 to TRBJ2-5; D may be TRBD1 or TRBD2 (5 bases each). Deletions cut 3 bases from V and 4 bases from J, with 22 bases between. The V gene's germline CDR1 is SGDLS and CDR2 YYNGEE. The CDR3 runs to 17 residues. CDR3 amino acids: CASSESGTVSYAETQYF. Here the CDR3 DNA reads TGTGCCAGCAGCGAATCGGGGACGGTCTCTTACGCAGAGACCCAGTACTTC.

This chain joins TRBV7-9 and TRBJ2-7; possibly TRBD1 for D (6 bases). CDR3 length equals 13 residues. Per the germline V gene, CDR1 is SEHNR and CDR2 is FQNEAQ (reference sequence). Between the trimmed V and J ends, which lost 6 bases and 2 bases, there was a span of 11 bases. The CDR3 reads CASRPDSAYEQYF. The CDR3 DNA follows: TGTGCCAGCAGGCCGGACAGTGCCTACGAGCAGTACTTC.

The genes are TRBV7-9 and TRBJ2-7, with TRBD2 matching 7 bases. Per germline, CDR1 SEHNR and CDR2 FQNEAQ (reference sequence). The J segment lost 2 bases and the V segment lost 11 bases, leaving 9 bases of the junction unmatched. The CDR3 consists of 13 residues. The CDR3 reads CALGGGSPYEQYF. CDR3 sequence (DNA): TGTGCCTTGGGGGGGGGTTCCCCCTACGAGCAGTACTTC.

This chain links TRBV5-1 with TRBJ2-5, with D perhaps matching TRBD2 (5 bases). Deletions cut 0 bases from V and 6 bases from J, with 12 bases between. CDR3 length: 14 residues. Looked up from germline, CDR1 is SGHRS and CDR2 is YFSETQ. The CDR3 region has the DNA TGCGCCAGCAGCTTGGCCGAGGGAATTCAGACCCAGTACTTC. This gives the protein CASSLAEGIQTQYF.

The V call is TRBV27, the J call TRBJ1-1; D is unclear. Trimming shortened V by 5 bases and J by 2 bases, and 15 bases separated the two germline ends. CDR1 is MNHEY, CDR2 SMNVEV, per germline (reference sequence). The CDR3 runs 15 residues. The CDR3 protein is CASSPPPEPNTEAFF. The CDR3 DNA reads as TGTGCCAGCAGTCCACCGCCGGAACCTAACACTGAAGCTTTCTTT.